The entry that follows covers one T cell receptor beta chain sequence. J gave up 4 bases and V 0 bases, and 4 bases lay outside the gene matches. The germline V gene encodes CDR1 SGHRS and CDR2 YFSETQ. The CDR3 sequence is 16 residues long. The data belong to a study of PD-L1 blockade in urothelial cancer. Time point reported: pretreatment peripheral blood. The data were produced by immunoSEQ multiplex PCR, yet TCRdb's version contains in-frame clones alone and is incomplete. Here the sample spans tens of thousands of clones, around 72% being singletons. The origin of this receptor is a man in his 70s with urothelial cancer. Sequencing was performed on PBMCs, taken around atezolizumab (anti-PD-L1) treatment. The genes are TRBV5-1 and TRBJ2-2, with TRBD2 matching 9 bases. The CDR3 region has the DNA TGCGCCAGCAGCTTGGTCGCGGGGGGGCCCACCGGGGAGCTGTTTTTT. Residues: CASSLVAGGPTGELFF.